This TCR beta chain was recorded in a study of T-cell reconstitution after alpha-beta-depleted transplantation in children (dated by TCRdb to 2016 to 2017). About the full investigation: T-cell immune reconstitution after TCRalphabeta/CD19-depleted allogeneic hematopoietic cell transplantation in children was quantitatively tracked in the study by means of TCR repertoire profiling.

The sample's treatment or condition label, in plain terms: allogeneic hematopoietic cell transplantation with graft depleted of TCRalphabeta T cells and CD19 B cells. The transplant recipients were children given TCRalphabeta/CD19-depleted allogeneic hematopoietic cell grafts. The protocol used for the library was PCR. Sequencing used an Illumina HiSeq 2500. To normalize quantification of the TCRbeta repertoire, the TCR libraries were built with molecular barcoding that relied on unique molecular identifiers. Clones were called with MiXCR by TCRdb after fastp trimmed the public reads at Q25, and only in-frame beta chains were retained. Each entry is one CDR3 protein sequence, shown with its most common DNA and genes. This sample gives some 830,000 distinct CDR3 sequences in total; around 15% of them show up just once. The leading ten clones occupy 5% of the sample. Overall study results and their limits: Hyperexpanded clone frequencies declined over subsequent months; after one year, T-cell counts and TCRbeta diversity were mostly attributed to newly produced T cells. The apparently early recovery of alphabetaT-cell counts about two months after transplant reportedly depended on only several hundred rapidly expanded clones that came from non-depleted graft cells. In some patients, the high TCRbeta diversity seen at day 60 was put down to recipient T cells and intrathymic progenitors that had survived conditioning.

This clonotype was seen ten or more times. The clone's antigen remains unknown. It has no much larger one-base neighbor in the sample; base qualities were not kept. Trimming at the junction amounts to 7 bases on V and 9 bases on J, and the germline ends lie 19 bases apart. Including cysteine and phenylalanine, the CDR3 has 13 amino acids. CDR3 DNA is the only sequence kept; it has 39 bases, read in frame from the first base. From the germline V gene (reference sequence), CDR1 is MNHEY and CDR2 is SMNVEV. The receptor was isolated from a male patient aged 10 to 17 who had a stem cell transplant for acute lymphoblastic leukemia, so the T cells may come from the graft donor. The V gene is TRBV27 and the J gene is TRBJ2-7; a tentative D match to TRBD2 spans 6 bases. The input for sequencing was PBMCs, mostly from graft donor cells, taken 360 days after TCRalphabeta/CD19-depleted stem cell transplant. The nucleotides are TGTGCCAGCACCCGGGACTCTGGTTCTGTGCAGTACTTC. It translates as CASTRDSGSVQYF.